The 20 T cell receptor beta chains below were found in one sample sequenced in a study of shared clonotypes between healthy human individuals. The table came from immunoSEQ multiplex PCR; TCRdb's copy has only in-frame clones and leaves some out. The repertoire holds millions of clones, approximately 95% seen once, with about 0.39% in the top ten. Sequences were obtained from naive CD4+ T cells from PBMCs. Described subset: CD45RA+ positively selected. Every receptor here comes from a man between 18 and 29 years old in good health. Some clones in this sample may be carry-over from other donors' samples.

On this clone: The identical CDR3 is also encoded by other nucleotide sequences in the sample. This chain joins TRBV5-1 and TRBJ2-7, with D possibly being TRBD1 (6 bases). In germline, CDR1 is SGHRS, CDR2 YFSETQ. Trimming removed 3 bases at V and 1 base at J, with 11 bases between. The CDR3 spans 14 residues. In DNA, the CDR3 is TGCGCCAGCAGCTCGCAGGGGTCTTCCTACGAGCAGTACTTC. Translated: CASSSQGSSYEQYF.

The chain carries TRBV7-3 and TRBJ2-1, with D perhaps assigned TRBD1 or TRBD2 (5 bases each). Germline loops: CDR1 SGHTA, CDR2 FQGTGA. V was cut by 5 bases and J by 13 bases, with 18 bases left in between. The CDR3 is 13 amino acids. The CDR3 protein is CASSQSPGTLQFF. The CDR3 coding sequence is TGTGCCAGCAGCCAATCCCCCGGGACGTTACAGTTCTTC.

In this sample, this clone turned up once. The J gene is TRBJ2-3, the V gene TRBV9, with D possibly being TRBD2 (6 bases). Germline loops: CDR1 SGDLS, CDR2 YYNGEE. This CDR3 spans 16 amino acids. With 4 bases removed from V and 6 bases from J, the gap between germline ends came to 21 bases. The CDR3 DNA reads as TGTGCCAGCAGCTCCCCGCGACCCGGGAGTTTCGATACGCAGTATTTT. It specifies CASSSPRPGSFDTQYF. Full variable domain (missing parts from reference TRBV9 and TRBJ2-3): DSGVTQTPKHLITATGQRVTLRCSPRSGDLSVYWYQQSLDQGLQFLIQYYNGEERAKGNILERFSAQQFPDLHSELNLSSLELGDSALYFCASSSPRPGSFDTQYFGPGTRLTVL.

The chain recombines TRBV29-1 with TRBJ2-1; 10 nucleotides line up with TRBD2. CDR1 and CDR2 from the germline V gene are SQVTM and ANQGSEA. V lost 3 bases to trimming and J lost 9 bases; unmatched junction nucleotides: 8. CDR3 length equals 14 residues. The CDR3 bases are TGCAGCGTTGAGAGGCTAGCGGGAGTTCTTGAGCAGTTCTTC. Translating gives CSVERLAGVLEQFF.

The V and J genes are TRBV13 and TRBJ2-7, with 9 bases lining up with TRBD2. V was pared by 5 bases and J by 5 bases, with 13 bases of the junction left unmatched. CDR1 is PRHDT, CDR2 FYEKMQ, per germline (reference sequence). The CDR3 is 16 residues long. CDR3 in amino acids: CASSPPPGLAIHEQYF. The DNA for the CDR3 is TGTGCCAGCAGCCCTCCTCCGGGACTAGCTATCCACGAGCAGTACTTC. Together with reference TRBV13 and TRBJ2-7, the CDR3 gives the full variable domain: AAGVIQSPRHLIKEKRETATLKCYPIPRHDTVYWYQQGPGQDPQFLISFYEKMQSDKGSIPDRFSAQQFSDYHSELNMSSLELGDSALYFCASSPPPGLAIHEQYFGPGTRLTVT.

V and J are TRBV11-3 and TRBJ1-4, with D unresolved. The CDR3 is 13 amino acids. V lost 5 bases and J 7 bases, leaving 11 bases between the germline ends. CDR1 SGHNT and CDR2 YENEEA come from the germline V gene. The CDR3 sequence is CASSRTGSEKLFF. The CDR3 region has the DNA TGTGCCAGCAGCCGGACGGGGAGTGAAAAACTGTTTTTT.

The rearrangement links TRBV9 to TRBJ1-2; tentatively, D is TRBD1 (6 bases). V was pared by 7 bases and J by 5 bases, with 15 bases between. Germline values: CDR1 SGDLS, CDR2 YYNGEE. The CDR3 has 13 residues. The chain's CDR3 is CASGGGAGYGYTF. CDR3 in DNA: TGTGCCAGCGGGGGGGGCGCCGGTTATGGCTACACCTTC.

This clone appeared once. This chain links TRBV27 with TRBJ2-7; 10 bases match TRBD1. There are 15 residues in the CDR3. Trimming removed 6 bases from V and 0 bases from J; junction bases left unmatched: 5. Germline CDR1 is MNHEY and CDR2 is SMNVEV (reference sequence). For the CDR3, the DNA is TGTGCCAGCAGACAACGACAGGGGGCCTCCTACGAGCAGTACTTC. It encodes CASRQRQGASYEQYF.

This clone showed up just once. The rearrangement links TRBV18 to TRBJ2-3; the D gene could be TRBD1 or TRBD2 (6 bases each). Germline V gene data show CDR1 as KGHSH and CDR2 as LQKENI. The CDR3 consists of 15 residues. Trimming pared 6 bases from V and 5 bases from J, leaving 18 bases between. This CDR3 reads CASSKTAGGGDTQYF. In DNA form, the CDR3 reads TGTGCCAGCTCCAAAACAGCCGGGGGCGGAGATACGCAGTATTTT. The full variable domain, with the rest looked up from reference TRBV18 and TRBJ2-3, is NAGVMQNPRHLVRRRGQEARLRCSPMKGHSHVYWYRQLPEEGLKFMVYLQKENIIDESGMPKERFSAEFPKEGPSILRIQQVVRGDSAAYFCASSKTAGGGDTQYFGPGTRLTVL.

This clone was counted a single time. This sequence joins TRBV7-9 and TRBJ2-7; 11 bases match TRBD2. The CDR3 has 17 residues. Germline CDR1 SEHNR, CDR2 FQNEAQ (reference sequence). The V segment lost 6 bases and the J segment 0 bases; nucleotides outside the gene matches: 10. The CDR3 nucleotides are TGTGCCAGCAGGCATAGTAACCTAGCGGGAGGCTCCTACGAGCAGTACTTC. This gives the protein CASRHSNLAGGSYEQYF.

The chain links TRBV5-1 to TRBJ2-1; D not resolved. CDR3 length: 12 residues. V lost 6 bases and J 7 bases, leaving 11 bases between the germline ends. CDR1 and CDR2 from the germline V gene are SGHRS and YFSETQ. The CDR3: CASNLNGNEQFF. The DNA of the CDR3 is TGCGCCAGCAACCTGAACGGGAATGAGCAGTTCTTC.

The chain uses TRBV5-3 and TRBJ2-1, with D hard to call. TRBV5-3 is treated as an ORF (open reading frame) with a function not yet certain. There are 17 residues in the CDR3. V was trimmed by 0 bases and J by 7 bases, leaving 20 bases between them. This CDR3 reads CARSLAWNGRPCNEQFF. DNA for the CDR3: TGTGCCAGAAGCTTGGCCTGGAACGGGCGGCCTTGTAATGAGCAGTTCTTC.

Regarding this clone: Other DNA sequences in the same sample also yield this CDR3. The V call is TRBV7-2, the J call TRBJ2-7; 10 bases match TRBD2. Germline CDR1 and CDR2: SGHTA and FQGNSA. This CDR3 contains 14 residues. V lost 4 bases, J lost 0 bases, and 0 bases stayed unmatched. The CDR3 DNA reads TGTGCCAGCAGCTCTAGCGGGAGCTCCTACGAGCAGTACTTC. Translating it yields CASSSSGSSYEQYF.

The V gene is TRBV2, the J gene TRBJ2-7; 13 bases are a match to TRBD2. Germline CDR1 is SNHLY and CDR2 is FYNNEI. CDR3 length: 15 residues. The ends lost 6 bases at V and 6 bases at J; junction bases unmatched: 8. CDR3 region: CASRYGTSGDREQYF. As DNA, the CDR3 is TGTGCCAGCAGATATGGGACTAGCGGGGATCGCGAGCAGTACTTC.

The chain uses TRBV5-4 and TRBJ1-2; D unresolved. Trimming stripped 4 bases from V and 1 base from J, with 11 bases between. Germline V CDR1 and CDR2: SGHNT, YYREEE (reference sequence). The CDR3 runs to 14 residues. The CDR3 sequence is CASSQDSRNYGYTF. As DNA, the CDR3 is TGTGCCAGCAGCCAGGACTCGCGTAACTATGGCTACACCTTC.

In this sample, this clone turned up a few times. The V call is TRBV27, the J call TRBJ1-1; D uncertain. V was cut by 7 bases and J by 4 bases, with 13 bases left in between. The CDR3 spans 13 residues. CDR1 is MNHEY and CDR2 is SMNVEV in the germline V gene (reference sequence). The CDR3 here is CASTRPGSTEAFF. The CDR3 DNA sequence: TGTGCCAGCACCCGCCCAGGTAGCACTGAAGCTTTCTTT.

The chain links TRBV5-1 to TRBJ1-1, with a possible D match to TRBD1 (5 bases). CDR3 size: 13 residues. From germline, CDR1 is SGHRS and CDR2 YFSETQ. Trimming shortened V by 3 bases and J by 10 bases, and 16 bases separated the two germline ends. Here the CDR3 DNA reads TGCGCCAGCAGCTCGAGTGGGGAAGGGGCAGCTTTCTTT. It is translated as CASSSSGEGAAFF.

The chain is built from TRBV19 and TRBJ2-2; no definite D call. CDR1 LNHDA and CDR2 SQIVND come from the germline V gene (reference sequence). CDR3 length: 15 residues. Trimming shortened V by 0 bases and J by 1 base, and 6 bases separated the two germline ends. The CDR3 bases are TGTGCCAGTAGTATAGATCGGTGGAACACCGGGGAGCTGTTTTTT. This encodes CASSIDRWNTGELFF.

This clone has a single count. V is TRBV6-1 and J is TRBJ2-7, with 8 bases aligning to TRBD2. With V trimmed by 4 bases and J by 2 bases, 4 bases remained unmatched. Germline CDR1 is MNHNS and CDR2 is SASEGT. This CDR3 is built from 14 residues. This CDR3 is CASSVSGSPYEQYF. CDR3 DNA: TGTGCCAGCAGTGTCAGCGGGAGTCCCTACGAGCAGTACTTC.

The chain recombines TRBV7-2 with TRBJ2-1; D not resolved. Trimming took off 1 base at V and 2 bases at J, with 9 bases between the two ends. Germline CDR1 reads SGHTA; CDR2 reads FQGNSA. This CDR3 has 15 residues. The CDR3 nucleotides are TGTGCCAGCAGCTTAGATCCAGAGCCCTACAATGAGCAGTTCTTC. This codes for CASSLDPEPYNEQFF.